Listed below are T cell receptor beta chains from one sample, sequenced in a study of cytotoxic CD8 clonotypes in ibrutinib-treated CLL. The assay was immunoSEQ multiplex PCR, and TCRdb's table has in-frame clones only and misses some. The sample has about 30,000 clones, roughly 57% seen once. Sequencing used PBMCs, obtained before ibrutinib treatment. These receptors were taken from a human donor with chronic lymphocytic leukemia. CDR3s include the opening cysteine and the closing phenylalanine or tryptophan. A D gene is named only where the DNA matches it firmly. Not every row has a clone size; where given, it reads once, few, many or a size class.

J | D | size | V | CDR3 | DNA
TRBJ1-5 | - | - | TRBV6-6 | CASSYGGKEPQHF | TGTGCCAGCAGTTACGGGGGAAAAGAGCCCCAGCATTTT
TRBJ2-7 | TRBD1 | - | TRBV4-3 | CASSRNRDRGYEQYF | TGCGCCAGCAGCCGGAACCGGGACAGGGGCTACGAGCAGTACTTC
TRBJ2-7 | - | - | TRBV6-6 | CASSYSLIDEQYF | TGTGCCAGCAGTTACTCCCTGATCGACGAGCAGTACTTC
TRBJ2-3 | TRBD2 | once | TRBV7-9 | CASSLALPSGGDTQYF | TGTGCCAGCAGCTTAGCGCTGCCTAGCGGGGGTGATACGCAGTATTTT
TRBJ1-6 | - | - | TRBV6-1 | CASSVFPLNSPLHF | TGTGCCAGCAGTGTATTCCCCCTTAATTCACCCCTCCACTTT
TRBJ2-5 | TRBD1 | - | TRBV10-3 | CAISDRGIQETQYF | TGTGCCATCAGTGACAGGGGGATACAAGAGACCCAGTACTTC
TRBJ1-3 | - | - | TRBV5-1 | CASSLVGGKSSGNTIYF | TGCGCCAGCAGCTTGGTAGGCGGTAAGAGCTCTGGAAACACCATATATTTT
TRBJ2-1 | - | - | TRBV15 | CATSGRRSSYNEQFF | TGTGCCACCAGCGGGCGGAGAAGCTCCTACAATGAGCAGTTCTTC
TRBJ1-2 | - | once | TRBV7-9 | CASLGASLDGYTF | TGTGCCAGCCTAGGGGCAAGTCTGGATGGCTACACCTTC
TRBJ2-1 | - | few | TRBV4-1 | CASSQVFREQFF | TGCGCCAGCAGCCAAGTTTTTCGGGAGCAGTTCTTC
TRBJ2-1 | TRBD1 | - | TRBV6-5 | CASSSPGTGSHEQFF | TGTGCCAGCAGTTCCCCCGGGACAGGGTCGCATGAGCAGTTCTTC
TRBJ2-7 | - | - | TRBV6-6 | CASNPGVGGHYEQYF | TGTGCCAGCAACCCAGGGGTGGGGGGGCACTACGAGCAGTACTTC
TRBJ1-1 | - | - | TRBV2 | CASSGRAGRGLANTEAFF | TGTGCCAGCAGTGGGAGGGCCGGCAGGGGACTAGCAAACACTGAAGCTTTCTTT
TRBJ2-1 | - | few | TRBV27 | CASSSLAKVYNEQFF | TGTGCCAGCAGTTCGCTAGCGAAAGTCTACAATGAGCAGTTCTTC
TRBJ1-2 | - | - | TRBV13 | CASSLGGSYGYTF | TGTGCCAGCAGCTTAGGAGGCAGCTATGGCTACACCTTC
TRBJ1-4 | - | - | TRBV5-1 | CASSLEGGRATNEKLFF | TGCGCCAGCAGCTTGGAGGGGGGGCGAGCAACTAATGAAAAACTGTTTTTT
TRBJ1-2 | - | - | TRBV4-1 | CASSQGPRGPLNYGYTF | TGCGCCAGCAGCCAAGGGCCTCGAGGTCCCCTTAACTATGGCTACACCTTC
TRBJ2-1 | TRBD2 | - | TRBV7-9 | CASSSGLAGSYNEQFF | TGTGCCAGCAGCTCCGGACTAGCGGGTTCCTACAATGAGCAGTTCTTC
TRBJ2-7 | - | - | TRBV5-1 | CASSVTQQGSSYEQYF | TGCGCCAGCAGCGTCACCCAACAGGGCAGCTCCTACGAGCAGTACTTC
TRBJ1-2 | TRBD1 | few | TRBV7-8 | CASSRGATGEYYGYTF | TGTGCCAGCAGCCGAGGGGCGACAGGGGAATACTATGGCTACACCTTC
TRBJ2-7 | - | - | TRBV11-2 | CASSTRGLGQGGEQYF | TGTGCCAGCAGCACTCGAGGCCTCGGGCAGGGTGGGGAGCAGTACTTC
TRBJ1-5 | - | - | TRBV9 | CARNSASDRDHYSNQPQHF | TGTGCCAGGAATTCCGCTTCGGACAGAGACCATTATAGCAATCAGCCCCAGCATTTT
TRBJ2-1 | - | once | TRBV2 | CASSGNEQFF | TGTGCCAGCAGCGGCAATGAGCAGTTCTTC